This TCR beta chain originates from a study of cytomegalovirus exposure and HLA in healthy donors. Study conclusions and caveats: CMV serostatus alone was available as immune exposure information. In a later analysis, DRB1 alleles had the most associated TCRs; HLA-C alleles the fewest. When analyzed later, a missense DCLRE1C variant was found to be linked to TCR beta V- and J-gene trimming.

About this clone: What it binds is not known. An end of the junction does not agree with germline; a read error may underlie this.

CDR1 and CDR2 from the germline V gene are MDHEN and SYDVKM. This CDR3 is 15 amino acids long. PCR was performed using 60 Vbeta and 13 Jbeta primers. Data came from immunoSEQ multiplex PCR; TCRdb stores just in-frame clones and leaves some out. The sample includes about 160,000 clones, 86% seen only once; the top ten take around 1.8%. The sequenced sample consisted of PBMCs. This TCR came from a young woman in good health and CMV-seronegative. The chain links TRBV28 to TRBJ2-3; D may be TRBD1 (6 bases). CDR3 in DNA: TGTGCCAGCAGTCCCCGGACGGTGTCGACAGGTACGCAGTATTTT. Translated, it gives CASSPRTVSTGTQYF.